Shown below are 3 T cell receptor beta chains from a single sample sequenced in a study of T-cell reconstitution after alpha-beta-depleted transplantation in children. Using unique molecular identifiers, the investigators prepared the TCRbeta library. In TCRdb, the PCR reads were re-called with MiXCR into one record per CDR3 protein. The repertoire has about 480,000 distinct CDR3 sequences, roughly an eighth of them found once; the top ten carry 5% to 6%. The specimen was PBMCs from the stem cell graft donor, collected from the stem cell graft. The receptor set was obtained from a human donor who donated a stem cell graft to a child with combined immunodeficiency.

This clonotype was counted once. Since the CDR3 does not end with the conserved phenylalanine or tryptophan, this likely comes from a read error. This chain links TRBV7-6 with TRBJ2-7, with a weak D call TRBD1 (5 bases). The germline V gene has CDR1 SGHVS and CDR2 FNYEAQ. V was pared by 5 bases and J by 5 bases, with 19 bases between. The CDR3 consists of 15 residues. The CDR3 DNA is TGTGCCAGCAGCCGACTCGACAGTGCTTTGGACGAGCAGTACATC. This gives the protein CASSRLDSALDEQYI.

The chain recombines TRBV5-6 with TRBJ2-3, with TRBD2 as a possible D gene (5 bases). The germline V and J ends were trimmed by 0 bases and 4 bases, with 12 bases remaining between them. This CDR3 region has 15 residues. CDR1 is SGHDT and CDR2 is YYEEEE in the germline V gene. The CDR3 reads CASSLGGVGADTQYF. As DNA, the CDR3 is TGTGCCAGCAGCTTGGGTGGAGTGGGAGCAGATACGCAGTATTTT.

This clonotype was detected a few times. The rearrangement links TRBV6-1 to TRBJ2-1; tentative D call: TRBD2 (6 bases). This CDR3 contains 14 residues. CDR1 is MNHNS, CDR2 SASEGT, per germline. The V end was cut by 11 bases, the J end by 2 bases, with 16 bases between. CDR3 bases: TGTGCCGTGGGGAGGAGTGGCACCTACAATGAGCAGTTCTTC. This codes for CAVGRSGTYNEQFF.